The following is a T cell receptor (beta chain) sequence with its context. Its antigen is not known. The data were taken from a study of T cell responses to AZD1222 COVID-19 vaccine. Regarding the study as a whole: The sample set comprised mostly white British donors with more females, and clonal diversity was possibly underestimated.

Libraries were prepared by immunoSEQ multiplex PCR; TCRdb keeps only in-frame clonotypes and omits some of them. The data hold more than 100,000 clones, with 85% to 95% observed a single time. V lost 0 bases and J 4 bases, leaving 6 bases between the germline ends. From germline, CDR1 is LGHNA and CDR2 YNFKEQ. The CDR3 totals 13 residues. This specimen was peripheral blood, taken on day 0 of AZD1222 vaccination. This clonotype was sampled from an adult in good health. This chain links TRBV4-2 with TRBJ1-1; D is ambiguous. CDR3 in DNA: TGTGCCAGCAGCCAAGAGGATTCCACTGAAGCTTTCTTT. Protein product: CASSQEDSTEAFF.